Sequencing of this TCR beta chain was carried out in a study of early T cells in non-severe SARS-CoV-2 infection. Overall study context: Unsorted whole blood bulk RNA was sequenced, with unpaired chains.

The TCR library protocol attached unique molecular identifiers to the individual cDNA molecules. TCRdb independently ran MiXCR on the 5' RACE reads; one entry per CDR3 protein. The data contain about 92,000 distinct CDR3 sequences, about 15% of them singletons. From germline, CDR1 is DFQATT and CDR2 SNEGSKA (reference sequence). With 3 bases removed from V and 5 bases from J, the gap between germline ends came to 11 bases. The CDR3 extends over 13 amino acids. Sequenced material: whole blood. The sequence was collected from an adult who was a healthcare worker with PCR-confirmed SARS-CoV-2 infection or an uninfected control (not recorded which). The chain couples TRBV20-1 to TRBJ1-5; D gene unclear. The CDR3 DNA reads TGCAGTGCTAGTGAAGGAGCGGATCAGCCCCAGCATTTT. It encodes CSASEGADQPQHF.